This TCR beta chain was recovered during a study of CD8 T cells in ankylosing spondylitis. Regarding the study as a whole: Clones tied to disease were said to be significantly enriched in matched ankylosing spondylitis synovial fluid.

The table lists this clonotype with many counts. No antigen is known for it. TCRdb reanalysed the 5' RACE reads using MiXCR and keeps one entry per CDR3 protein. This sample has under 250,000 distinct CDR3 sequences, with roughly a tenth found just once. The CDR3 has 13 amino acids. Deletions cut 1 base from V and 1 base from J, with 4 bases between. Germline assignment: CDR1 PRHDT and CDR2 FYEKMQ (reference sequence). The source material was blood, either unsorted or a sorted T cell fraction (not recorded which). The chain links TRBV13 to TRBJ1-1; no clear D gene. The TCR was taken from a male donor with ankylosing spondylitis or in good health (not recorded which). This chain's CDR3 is CASSLVANTEAFF. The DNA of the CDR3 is TGTGCCAGCAGCTTAGTAGCGAACACTGAAGCTTTCTTT.